This note documents a single T cell receptor (beta chain) sequence. The sample is drawn from a study of T cells in Graves' hyperthyroidism and ophthalmopathy. Using RNA transcripts as the source, TCR beta CDR3 regions were amplified. HTBI primers were the set used in a first-round RT-PCR of the TCR CDR3. Each CDR3 protein gets one entry after TCRdb re-called the multiplex PCR reads with MiXCR. Of some 380,000 distinct CDR3 sequences in the sample, roughly 13% were seen once. V was pared by 0 bases and J by 10 bases, with 13 bases between. The CDR3 extends over 14 amino acids. CDR1 and CDR2 (germline): LGHNA, YNFKEQ.

The sequence was collected from a man aged 30-40 years with Graves' hyperthyroidism that later progressed to Graves' ophthalmopathy. The chain has TRBV4-2 and TRBJ2-1; weak D call: TRBD2 (5 bases). The sample taken for sequencing was blood. CDR3 in DNA: TGTGCCAGCAGCCAAGATGGGCTAGCTTGGGAGCAGTTCTTC. This translates into CASSQDGLAWEQFF.